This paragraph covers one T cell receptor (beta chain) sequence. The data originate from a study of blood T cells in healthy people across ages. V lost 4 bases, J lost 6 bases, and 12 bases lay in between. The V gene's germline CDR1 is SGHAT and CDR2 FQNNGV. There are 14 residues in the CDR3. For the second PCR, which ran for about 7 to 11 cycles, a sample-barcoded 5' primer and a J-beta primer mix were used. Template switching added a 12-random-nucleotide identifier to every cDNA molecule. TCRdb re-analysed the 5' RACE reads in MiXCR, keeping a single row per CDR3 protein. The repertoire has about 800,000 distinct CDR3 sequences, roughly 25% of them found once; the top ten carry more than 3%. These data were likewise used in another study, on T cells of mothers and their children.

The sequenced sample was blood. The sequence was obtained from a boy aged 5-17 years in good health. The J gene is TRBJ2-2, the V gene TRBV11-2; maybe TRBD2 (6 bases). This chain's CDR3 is CASSSTSQAGELFF. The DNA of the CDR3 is TGTGCCAGCAGCTCCACTAGCCAGGCCGGGGAGCTGTTTTTT.